This section outlines one T cell receptor (beta chain) sequence together with its context. The method was immunoSEQ multiplex PCR; TCRdb's version includes in-frame clones alone and lacks a portion of them. The data hold some 84,000 clones, with about 92% observed a single time. The data are from a study of OX40 agonist ivuxolimab in advanced cancers. CDR1 and CDR2 (germline): SGHVS, FNYEAQ. This CDR3 comprises 14 residues. Trimming shortened V by 5 bases and J by 0 bases, and 9 bases separated the two germline ends. The genes are TRBV7-6 and TRBJ2-3; D gene uncertain. The sample was CD4+ or CD8+ T cells sorted from blood, taken in a trial of the OX40 agonist ivuxolimab. This sequence originates from an adult with an advanced solid tumor such as melanoma, head and neck, liver or kidney cancer. The DNA of the CDR3 is TGTGCCAGCAGCCGGACGGCTAGCACAGATACGCAGTATTTT. It codes for CASSRTASTDTQYF.